The 9 T cell receptor beta chains given below trace back to one sample, sequenced in a study of cytomegalovirus exposure and HLA in healthy donors. The PCR contained 60 Vbeta and 13 Jbeta primers. Produced via immunoSEQ multiplex PCR; TCRdb's table is partial and in-frame only. This repertoire shows 20,000 to 30,000 clones, roughly 79% found once; its top ten account for 4.5%. Sequencing input: PBMCs. Every receptor here comes from a male donor in good health and CMV-seronegative.

The rearrangement joins TRBV6-1 to TRBJ2-6, with TRBD1 matching over 7 bases. This CDR3 contains 15 residues. Germline V CDR1 and CDR2: MNHNS, SASEGT. V shed 7 bases, J shed 2 bases, and the junction held 5 bases outside the gene matches. CDR3 nucleotide sequence: TGTGCCAGCATCATGCAGGGGGCTGGGGCCAACGTCCTGACTTTC. It encodes CASIMQGAGANVLTF.

The CDR3 loop reads CASSTGGGYEQYF. For the CDR3, the DNA is TGTGCCAGCAGTACAGGGGGCGGATACGAGCAGTACTTC. The V gene is TRBV6-6, the J gene TRBJ2-7; 9 positions agree with TRBD1. CDR1 is MNHNY, CDR2 SVGAGI, per germline (reference sequence). The CDR3 length is 13 residues. J lost 4 bases, V lost 5 bases, and 3 bases had no gene match.

The V call is TRBV13, the J call TRBJ2-1; a possible D gene is TRBD2 (6 bases). This CDR3 has 14 residues. Germline V gene data show CDR1 as PRHDT and CDR2 as FYEKMQ (reference sequence). Trimming shortened V by 0 bases and J by 6 bases, and 9 bases separated the two germline ends. The CDR3 coding sequence is TGTGCCAGCAGCTTAGGGCTAGCGCGCAATGAGCAGTTCTTC. Translated: CASSLGLARNEQFF.

The V call is TRBV9, the J call TRBJ2-2, with 8 nucleotides matching TRBD1. V was clipped by 0 bases and J by 5 bases; unmatched bases: 3. CDR1 is SGDLS and CDR2 is YYNGEE in the germline V gene. This CDR3 is built from 15 residues. The CDR3 reads CASSVVGDRTGELFF. For the CDR3, the DNA is TGTGCCAGCAGCGTAGTAGGGGACAGGACCGGGGAGCTGTTTTTT.

The V gene is TRBV6-4, the J gene TRBJ2-3, with 10 bases fitting TRBD1. J lost 2 bases, V lost 6 bases, and 5 bases had no gene match. There are 15 residues in the CDR3. Per the germline V gene, CDR1 is MRHNA and CDR2 is SNTAGT. DNA of the CDR3: TGTGCCAGCAGAGCCGGGACAGGGGACACAGATACGCAGTATTTT. Translating it yields CASRAGTGDTDTQYF.

The chain recombines TRBV30 with TRBJ2-3; no reliable D call. Germline V CDR1 and CDR2: GTSNPN, SVGIG (reference sequence). Trimming left V 0 bases short and J 2 bases short, with 6 bases between. CDR3 length: 13 residues. Here the CDR3 DNA reads TGTGCCTGGAGTGTAATTTACACAGATACGCAGTATTTT. As protein: CAWSVIYTDTQYF.

This clone occurred a few times. The V and J genes are TRBV4-2 and TRBJ1-2; D is ambiguous. The CDR3 sequence is 14 residues long. Trimming pared 4 bases from V and 6 bases from J, leaving 15 bases between. Germline-derived CDR1 and CDR2 are LGHNA and YNFKEQ. CDR3 DNA: TGTGCCAGCAGCCCTGGTTCAACCAGTGATGGCTACACCTTC. Protein product: CASSPGSTSDGYTF.

The chain couples TRBV6-4 to TRBJ2-3; TRBD2 aligns across 8 bases. This CDR3 comprises 15 residues. V dropped 5 bases and J dropped 3; count of bases not matched to a gene: 7. Germline V lookup: CDR1 MRHNA, CDR2 SNTAGT. Written as DNA, the CDR3 is TGTGCCAGCAGTATAGCGGGGTTGGCGACAGATACGCAGTATTTT. Its translation is CASSIAGLATDTQYF.

In this sample, this clone turned up a few times. CDR3 protein: CASSPATGEAGEQYF. CDR3 DNA sequence: TGTGCCAGCAGCCCGGCGACAGGGGAGGCTGGCGAGCAGTACTTC. The chain carries TRBV7-9 and TRBJ2-7, with 8 bases that match TRBD1. This CDR3 is 15 amino acids long. J gave up 6 bases and V 5 bases, and 12 bases lay outside the gene matches. CDR1 SEHNR and CDR2 FQNEAQ come from the germline V gene (reference sequence).